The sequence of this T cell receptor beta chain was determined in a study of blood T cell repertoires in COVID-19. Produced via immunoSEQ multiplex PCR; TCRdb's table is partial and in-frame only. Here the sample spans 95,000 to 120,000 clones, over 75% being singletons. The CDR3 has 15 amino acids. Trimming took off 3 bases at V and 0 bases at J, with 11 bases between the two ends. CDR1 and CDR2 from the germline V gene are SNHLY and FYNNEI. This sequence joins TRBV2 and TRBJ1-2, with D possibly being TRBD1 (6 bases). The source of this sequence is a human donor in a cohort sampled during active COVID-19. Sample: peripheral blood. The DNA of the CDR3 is TGTGCCAGCAGTGATGTAGGGGGAGCTAACTATGGCTACACCTTC. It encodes CASSDVGGANYGYTF.